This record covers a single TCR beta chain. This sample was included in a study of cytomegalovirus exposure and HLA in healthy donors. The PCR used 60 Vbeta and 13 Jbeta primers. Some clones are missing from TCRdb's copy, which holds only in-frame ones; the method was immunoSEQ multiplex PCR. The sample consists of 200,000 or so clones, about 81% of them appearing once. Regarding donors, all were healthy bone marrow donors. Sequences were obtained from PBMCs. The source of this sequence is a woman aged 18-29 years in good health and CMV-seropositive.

CDR3 sequence: CASSVGTGVGYEQYF. The CDR3 nucleotides are TGTGCCAGCAGTGTTGGGACAGGGGTGGGCTACGAGCAGTACTTC. J is TRBJ2-5 and V is TRBV6-1; 10 positions agree with TRBD1. The DNA end favors TRBJ2-7, so the J call may be wrong. CDR3 size: 15 residues. Germline V gene data show CDR1 as MNHNS and CDR2 as SASEGT.